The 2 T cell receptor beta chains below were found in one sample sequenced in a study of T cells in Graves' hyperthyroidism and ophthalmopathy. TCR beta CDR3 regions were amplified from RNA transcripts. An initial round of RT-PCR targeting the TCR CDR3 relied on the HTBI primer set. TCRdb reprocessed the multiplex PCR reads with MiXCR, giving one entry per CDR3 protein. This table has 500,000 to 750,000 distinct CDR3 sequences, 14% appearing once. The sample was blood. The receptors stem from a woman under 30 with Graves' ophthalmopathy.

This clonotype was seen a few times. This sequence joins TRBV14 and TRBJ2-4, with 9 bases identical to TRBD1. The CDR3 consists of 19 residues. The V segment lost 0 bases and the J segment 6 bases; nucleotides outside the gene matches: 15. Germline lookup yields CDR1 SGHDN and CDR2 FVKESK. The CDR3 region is CASSQDFGLSTGGSNIQYF. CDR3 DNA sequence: TGTGCCAGCAGCCAAGACTTCGGTCTATCCACAGGGGGCTCAAACATTCAGTACTTC.

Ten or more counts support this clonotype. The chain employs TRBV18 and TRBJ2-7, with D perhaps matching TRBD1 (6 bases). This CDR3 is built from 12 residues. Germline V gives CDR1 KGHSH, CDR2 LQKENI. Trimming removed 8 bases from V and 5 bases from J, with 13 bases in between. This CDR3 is CASHGQIHEQYF. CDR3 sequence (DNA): TGTGCCAGCCATGGACAGATTCACGAGCAGTACTTC.